These 10 T cell receptor beta chains were sequenced from one sample in a study of blood T cell repertoires in COVID-19. This table comes from immunoSEQ multiplex PCR, and its TCRdb copy is limited to in-frame clones, with some not included. The data contain 150,000 to 200,000 clones, just under 95% of them singletons. Sequencing was done on a sample of peripheral blood. These receptor sequences come from a woman aged 45-60 years with acute or convalescent COVID-19.

This rearrangement joins TRBV6-2 or TRBV6-3 to TRBJ2-5; 13 bases map to TRBD2. Germline CDR1 reads MNHEY; CDR2 reads SVGEGT. The CDR3 covers 15 residues. The ends lost 2 bases at V and 5 bases at J; junction bases unmatched: 2. CDR3 DNA sequence: TGTGCCAGCAGTTACGGGACTAGCGGGGAGGAGACCCAGTACTTC. It encodes CASSYGTSGEETQYF.

This rearrangement joins TRBV5-4 to TRBJ2-7; TRBD2 matches at 16 bases. This CDR3 comprises 18 residues. V lost 0 bases to trimming and J lost 1 base; unmatched junction nucleotides: 4. CDR1 is SGHNT and CDR2 is YYREEE in the germline V gene (reference sequence). The CDR3 DNA sequence: TGTGCCAGCAGCTTGGCGGGACTAGCGGGAGGGCCATCCTACGAGCAGTACTTC. Its translation is CASSLAGLAGGPSYEQYF.

This rearrangement joins TRBV30 to TRBJ1-5; no clear D gene. Trimming pared 0 bases from V and 0 bases from J, leaving 9 bases between. This CDR3 region has 15 residues. Germline-derived CDR1 and CDR2 are GTSNPN and SVGIG (reference sequence). CDR3 amino acids: CAWSVGVHSNQPQHF. CDR3 sequence (DNA): TGTGCCTGGAGTGTCGGAGTGCATAGCAATCAGCCCCAGCATTTT.

The chain couples TRBV7-2 to TRBJ1-3; 9 bases line up with TRBD1. The CDR3 contains 16 residues. Germline V gene sequence: CDR1 SGHTA, CDR2 FQGNSA. Unmatched junction bases numbered 8, after V lost 5 bases and J lost 3 bases. The CDR3: CASSVTGGADGNTIYF. As DNA, the CDR3 is TGTGCCAGCAGCGTAACAGGGGGCGCAGATGGAAACACCATATATTTT. Using reference TRBV7-2 and TRBJ1-3 for the parts outside the CDR3, the full variable domain is GAGVSQSPSNKVTEKGKDVELRCDPISGHTALYWYRQSLGQGLEFLIYFQGNSAPDKSGLPSDRFSAERTGGSVSTLTIQRTQQEDSAVYLCASSVTGGADGNTIYFGEGSWLTVV.

The chain couples TRBV5-4 to TRBJ2-3, with 11 bases identical to TRBD1. The V segment lost 7 bases and the J segment 5 bases; nucleotides outside the gene matches: 9. CDR3 length: 15 amino acids. From germline, CDR1 is SGHNT and CDR2 YYREEE (reference sequence). The CDR3 coding sequence is TGTGCCAGCGCTCGCCGGACAGGGGGCTTAGATACGCAGTATTTT. It specifies CASARRTGGLDTQYF.

This chain joins TRBV7-3 and TRBJ2-3; TRBD2 aligns across 8 bases. This CDR3 has 15 residues. V lost 1 base, J lost 1 base, and 1 base stayed unmatched. Germline V gene data show CDR1 as SGHTA and CDR2 as FQGTGA. The CDR3 is CASSLMTSGTDTQYF. For the CDR3, the DNA is TGTGCCAGCAGCTTAATGACTAGCGGCACAGATACGCAGTATTTT.

V and J are TRBV20-1 and TRBJ1-4; D unclear. CDR1 and CDR2 (germline): DFQATT, SNEGSKA (reference sequence). The CDR3 has 12 residues. The V gene lost 3 bases and the J gene lost 5 bases, with 7 bases spanning the gap. CDR3: CSASNQNEKLFF. CDR3 nucleotides: TGCAGTGCTAGTAACCAGAATGAAAAACTGTTTTTT.

J is TRBJ2-1 and V is TRBV7-2; D remains unclear. There are 13 residues in the CDR3. The V gene's germline CDR1 is SGHTA and CDR2 FQGNSA. V shed 5 bases and J shed 6 bases, with 11 bases lying between them. The CDR3 DNA sequence: TGTGCCAGCAGCCGATACACGCCCAATGAGCAGTTCTTC. It encodes CASSRYTPNEQFF.

The rearrangement links TRBV9 to TRBJ2-7; TRBD2 agrees at 10 bases. The CDR3 has 14 amino acids. V shed 4 bases, J shed 7 bases, and the junction held 8 bases outside the gene matches. Germline V gene data show CDR1 as SGDLS and CDR2 as YYNGEE. CDR3 region: CASSRAGGPLEQYF. CDR3 sequence (DNA): TGTGCCAGCAGCCGAGCGGGAGGGCCCCTTGAGCAGTACTTC.

This sequence joins TRBV25-1 and TRBJ2-1; the D gene is possibly TRBD2 (6 bases). CDR1 and CDR2 (germline): MGHDK, SYGVNS. V lost 5 bases and J lost 10, with 21 bases in between. The CDR3 is made up of 15 amino acids. As DNA, the CDR3 is TGTGCCAGCAGTCCGGGACTTCAGGAGGGGTACGAGCAGTTCTTC. This codes for CASSPGLQEGYEQFF.